This T cell receptor beta chain was captured by sequencing in a study of T cell responses to AZD1222 COVID-19 vaccine. As for the study in general: Pooling covered second doses at about 4 or about 12 weeks.

Repertoires were generated with immunoSEQ multiplex PCR, while TCRdb's copy carries only in-frame clones and drops some. This sample yields some 100,000 clones, of which about 88% are seen a single time; about a sixth belongs to the top ten. Study findings and constraints: At study baseline, merely six AZD1222 recipients were seropositive. The study found Spike-specific TCR breadth and depth rose after two AZD1222 doses.

Note on this clone: What it recognizes is unknown.

The V and J ends lost 7 bases and 6 bases respectively, with 13 bases between them. The CDR3 is 12 amino acids. Germline values: CDR1 SQVTM, CDR2 ANQGSEA. The chain employs TRBV29-1 and TRBJ2-1, with D hard to call. The sample consisted of peripheral blood, taken on day 0 of AZD1222 vaccination. This sequence was found in an adult in good health. The CDR3 here is CSAAPQSNEQFF. The CDR3, as DNA: TGCAGCGCCGCCCCTCAGAGCAATGAGCAGTTCTTC.